These T cell receptor beta chains were read from a single sample in a study of high-grade serous ovarian cancer treatment subgroups. Here immunoSEQ multiplex PCR was the method, and the copy in TCRdb shows in-frame clones only, minus some. This repertoire shows about 28,000 clones, roughly four fifths found once; its top ten account for about 2.1%. Sequencing was carried out using tumor tissue. Receptor source: a human donor with high-grade serous ovarian cancer. Both conserved end residues are part of each CDR3. D genes are given only for firm matches. Expanded clones are given a class, and other clones once, few, many or no size at all.

CDR3	DNA	J	size	D	V
CATNAGDQPQHF	TGTGCCACCAACGCAGGGGATCAGCCCCAGCATTTT	TRBJ1-5	once	.	TRBV28
CASSVVRTGGSYGYTF	TGTGCCAGCAGTGTAGTCCGGACAGGGGGCTCGTATGGCTACACCTTC	TRBJ1-2	.	TRBD1	TRBV27
CASTPGTSHEQYF	TGTGCCAGTACTCCCGGGACTAGCCATGAGCAGTACTTC	TRBJ2-7	.	TRBD2	TRBV19
CSVVARLAGGNEQFF	TGCAGCGTTGTGGCTCGACTAGCGGGAGGGAATGAGCAGTTCTTC	TRBJ2-1	once	TRBD2	TRBV29-1
CASSWDRGRETQYF	TGTGCCAGCAGCTGGGACAGGGGGCGGGAGACCCAGTACTTC	TRBJ2-5	.	TRBD1	TRBV5-4
CSFREGGSYEQYF	TGCAGTTTTCGGGAGGGGGGATCCTACGAGCAGTACTTC	TRBJ2-7	.	TRBD2	TRBV29-1
CAWSRTGVNNSPLHF	TGTGCCTGGAGTCGGACAGGGGTTAATAATTCACCCCTCCACTTT	TRBJ1-6	.	TRBD1	TRBV30
CASSMTGVNAEAFF	TGTGCCAGCTCAATGACAGGGGTTAACGCTGAAGCTTTCTTT	TRBJ1-1	.	TRBD1	TRBV18
CASSLGSRYEQYF	TGTGCCAGTAGCCTCGGTTCACGCTACGAGCAGTACTTC	TRBJ2-7	.	.	TRBV19
CASSIYQGSLSQETQYF	TGTGCCAGTAGTATTTATCAGGGATCCTTAAGCCAAGAGACCCAGTACTTC	TRBJ2-5	.	.	TRBV19
CASSLNPGATKNIQYF	TGTGCCAGCAGCTTAAATCCGGGGGCGACCAAAAACATTCAGTACTTC	TRBJ2-4	.	.	TRBV7-9
CASSEYRHSGRAYNEQFF	TGCGCCAGCAGTGAGTACAGACATAGCGGGAGGGCCTACAATGAGCAGTTCTTC	TRBJ2-1	.	TRBD2	TRBV10-1
CASSEFPSGTDEQYF	TGTGCCAGCAGTGAATTTCCTAGCGGGACCGACGAGCAGTACTTC	TRBJ2-7	.	TRBD2	TRBV6-1
CAWSGGLEQYF	TGTGCCTGGAGTGGGGGCCTCGAGCAGTACTTC	TRBJ2-7	once	.	TRBV30
CASSPRLAGGPNTQYF	TGTGCCAGCAGCCCCCGACTAGCGGGAGGACCGAATACGCAGTATTTT	TRBJ2-3	.	TRBD2	TRBV7-3
CASSDRTGGLILAKNIQYF	TGTGCCAGCAGTGACCGGACAGGCGGGTTAATATTGGCCAAAAACATTCAGTACTTC	TRBJ2-4	.	TRBD1	TRBV2
CASSLVGGLAGLGSYNEQFF	TGTGCCAGCAGCTTAGTGGGGGGACTAGCGGGATTGGGCTCCTACAATGAGCAGTTCTTC	TRBJ2-1	.	TRBD2	TRBV7-8
CASSTSGSREQYF	TGTGCCAGCAGCACGAGCGGGAGCCGCGAGCAGTACTTC	TRBJ2-7	.	TRBD2	TRBV9
CASSLRWTGAVEQYF	TGTGCCAGCAGTTTAAGGTGGACAGGGGCCGTCGAGCAGTACTTC	TRBJ2-7	.	TRBD1	TRBV27
CASSIDQTYQETQYF	TGTGCCAGTAGTATCGACCAAACGTACCAAGAGACCCAGTACTTC	TRBJ2-5	.	.	TRBV19
CASSLEIGQFGYTF	TGTGCCAGCAGCTTAGAGATCGGACAGTTCGGCTACACCTTC	TRBJ1-2	.	.	TRBV5-6
CASSIGLGSYEQYF	TGTGCCAGTAGTATAGGCCTGGGGTCCTACGAGCAGTACTTC	TRBJ2-7	.	.	TRBV19
CASRTYRGERNTEAFF	TGTGCCAGCAGGACCTACAGGGGTGAAAGGAACACTGAAGCTTTCTTT	TRBJ1-1	.	TRBD1	TRBV11-2
CSVAVTDEQYF	TGCAGCGTTGCCGTAACAGACGAGCAGTACTTC	TRBJ2-7	.	.	TRBV29-1
CASSYGTANEQFF	TGTGCCAGCAGCTACGGGACTGCCAATGAGCAGTTCTTC	TRBJ2-1	.	.	TRBV5-4
CASSEAGDVEAFF	TGTGCCAGCAGTGAAGCGGGGGATGTAGAAGCTTTCTTT	TRBJ1-1	.	.	TRBV6-1
CASSEMRGRTGELFF	TGTGCCAGCAGTGAAATGAGGGGCCGCACCGGGGAGCTGTTTTTT	TRBJ2-2	.	.	TRBV2
CASSLGGGATGTQAFF	TGTGCCAGCAGCTTAGGGGGCGGGGCTACTGGGACTCAGGCTTTCTTT	TRBJ1-1	.	.	TRBV7-2
CASLPPSGRDTQYF	TGTGCCAGCCTCCCCCCATCGGGGCGAGATACGCAGTATTTT	TRBJ2-3	.	.	TRBV25-1
CASVWTSGSYEQYF	TGTGCCAGCGTTTGGACTAGCGGGAGCTACGAGCAGTACTTC	TRBJ2-7	.	TRBD2	TRBV28
CASSISRGKETQYF	TGTGCCAGTAGTATTTCGAGAGGGAAAGAGACCCAGTACTTC	TRBJ2-5	.	.	TRBV19
CASSSRGVAGGPLYEQYF	TGTGCCAGCAGCTCTCGCGGGGTAGCGGGAGGGCCGCTATACGAGCAGTACTTC	TRBJ2-7	.	TRBD2	TRBV7-8
CASSTHRVGQYF	TGTGCCAGTAGTACCCACAGGGTTGGGCAGTATTTT	TRBJ2-3	.	.	TRBV19
CASSSPSGKIRKTQYF	TGTGCCAGCAGTTCCCCTAGCGGGAAGATTAGAAAGACCCAGTACTTC	TRBJ2-5	.	TRBD2	TRBV28
CASSRGGDQPQHF	TGTGCGAGCAGTCGGGGTGGGGATCAGCCCCAGCATTTT	TRBJ1-5	.	.	TRBV7-8
CASSISGHYEQYF	TGTGCCAGTAGTATTTCGGGACACTACGAGCAGTACTTC	TRBJ2-7	.	.	TRBV19